Each of the 31 T cell receptor beta chains below was sequenced from the same sample in a study of T cell responses to AZD1222 COVID-19 vaccine (dated by TCRdb to the early 2020s). The sample's time point, from its label and the paper: about 28 days (+/-7) after the second vaccine dose. Libraries came from the immunoSEQ multiplex PCR assay. In its TCRdb copy, this immuneACCESS table keeps in-frame sequences only and misses some clones. Where compared with another copy, unresolved V genes explain less than half of these, and the others have no known cause. The sample contains about 120,000 clones, 86% of them found a single time. The biggest ten clones account for about 3% of the sample. Sequenced here: peripheral blood, sampled 28 days after the second AZD1222 dose. The receptors derive from an adult who received the AZD1222 COVID-19 vaccine.

This clone was detected only a few times. The chain couples TRBV10-2 to TRBJ1-1; 7 positions match TRBD1. Germline V gene data show CDR1 as WSHSY and CDR2 as SAAADI. V shed 6 bases, J shed 3 bases, and the junction held 10 bases outside the gene matches. This CDR3 contains 15 residues. CDR3 in amino acids: CASRRQGQVDTEAFF. As DNA, the CDR3 is TGCGCCAGCAGAAGGCAAGGACAGGTTGACACTGAAGCTTTCTTT.

The chain has TRBV12-3 or TRBV12-4 and TRBJ1-2; TRBD1 might be the D (6 bases). The CDR3 spans 12 residues. Trimming removed 6 bases from V and 8 bases from J, with 13 bases in between. In DNA, the CDR3 is TGTGCCAGCAGAACCGGACAGTGGGGCTACACCTTC. Protein product: CASRTGQWGYTF.

The rearrangement links TRBV3-1 (or the pseudogene TRBV3-2) to TRBJ1-1; D unresolved. This CDR3 region has 16 residues. Germline CDR1 reads LGHDT; CDR2 reads YNNKEL (reference sequence). V lost 4 bases and J lost 6, with 21 bases in between. This CDR3 is CASSRGAARTGSEAFF. The DNA for the CDR3 is TGTGCCAGCAGCCGGGGAGCTGCCAGGACGGGCTCTGAAGCTTTCTTT.

Concerning this clone: The junction and the germline gene differ at one end; a read error may be behind it. The chain links TRBV30 to TRBJ2-2, with a tentative D call TRBD2 (6 bases). CDR1 is GTSNPN, CDR2 SVGIG, per germline (reference sequence). The CDR3 contains 14 residues. CDR3: CAWSVLLGTGGLFF. For the CDR3, the DNA is TGTGCCTGGAGTGTACTTCTGGGCACCGGGGGGCTGTTTTTT.

The chain couples TRBV6-1 to TRBJ2-1; no clear D. Germline CDR1 is MNHNS and CDR2 is SASEGT. V was shortened by 5 bases and J by 0 bases, with 11 bases between the two germline ends. The CDR3 has 15 amino acids. The CDR3 sequence is CASSSHASSYNEQFF. The CDR3 DNA reads TGTGCCAGCAGTTCCCACGCTAGCTCCTACAATGAGCAGTTCTTC.

The chain combines TRBV3-1 (or the pseudogene TRBV3-2) with TRBJ2-5; TRBD2 agrees at 9 bases. V was clipped by 1 base and J by 1 base; unmatched bases: 7. The CDR3 contains 17 residues. Per germline, CDR1 LGHDT and CDR2 YNNKEL (reference sequence). This chain's CDR3 is CASSQGLAGTGQETQYF. In DNA, the CDR3 is TGTGCCAGCAGCCAAGGGCTAGCGGGGACCGGCCAAGAGACCCAGTACTTC.

This clone occurred once. J is TRBJ2-3 and V is TRBV6-4, with 9 bases fitting TRBD2. Looked up from germline, CDR1 is MRHNA and CDR2 is SNTAGT. J lost 4 bases, V lost 4 bases, and 6 bases had no gene match. The CDR3 runs 15 residues. In DNA, the CDR3 is TGTGCCAGCAGTGGATACGCGGGGGGGGCAGATACGCAGTATTTT. It encodes CASSGYAGGADTQYF.

The chain is built from TRBV11-3 and TRBJ1-1; D is perhaps TRBD1 (5 bases). The length of the CDR3 is 17 residues. V lost 5 bases to trimming and J lost 1 base, with 20 bases between them. The germline V gene has CDR1 SGHNT and CDR2 YENEEA. The CDR3 DNA follows: TGTGCCAGCAGCACAGGACAACTCGGAGGGACGAACACTGAAGCTTTCTTT. Protein product: CASSTGQLGGTNTEAFF.

This chain links TRBV5-1 with TRBJ2-1, with 10 bases identical to TRBD2. The V gene's germline CDR1 is SGHRS and CDR2 YFSETQ. The CDR3 loop spans 15 amino acids. V dropped 0 bases and J dropped 6; count of bases not matched to a gene: 3. This CDR3 reads CASSLGAGGLNEQFF. The CDR3 bases are TGCGCCAGCAGCTTGGGAGCGGGGGGGCTCAATGAGCAGTTCTTC. The entire variable domain, with the rest obtained from reference TRBV5-1 and TRBJ2-1, is as follows: KAGVTQTPRYLIKTRGQQVTLSCSPISGHRSVSWYQQTPGQGLQFLFEYFSETQRNKGNFPGRFSGRQFSNSRSEMNVSTLELGDSALYLCASSLGAGGLNEQFFGPGTRLTVL.

This chain uses TRBV4-1 with TRBJ1-3; unclear D gene. From germline, CDR1 is MGHRA and CDR2 YSYEKL. CDR3 length: 15 residues. With 0 bases removed from V and 0 bases from J, the gap between germline ends came to 6 bases. CDR3 residues: CASSQDWSSGNTIYF. CDR3 coding DNA: TGCGCCAGCAGCCAAGATTGGTCCTCTGGAAACACCATATATTTT.

CDR3 nucleotides: TGTGCCAGCAGTTTGTCTCCGGCTAGCGGGGGGTCCCACAATGAGCAGTTCTTC. Protein: CASSLSPASGGSHNEQFF. V is TRBV28 and J is TRBJ2-1; 11 bases map to TRBD2. Germline trimming cut 3 bases from V and 5 bases from J; bases unmatched to any gene: 12. The CDR3 is made up of 18 amino acids. CDR1 and CDR2 from the germline V gene are MDHEN and SYDVKM. Full variable domain (missing parts from reference TRBV28 and TRBJ2-1): DVKVTQSSRYLVKRTGEKVFLECVQDMDHENMFWYRQDPGLGLRLIYFSYDVKMKEKGDIPEGYSVSREKKERFSLILESASTNQTSMYLCASSLSPASGGSHNEQFFGPGTRLTVL.

The rearrangement joins TRBV7-2 to TRBJ2-1; 10 bases fit TRBD2. This CDR3 contains 15 residues. Trimming at V came to 2 bases and at J to 8 bases, leaving 6 bases not matched to a gene. Germline V gene sequence: CDR1 SGHTA, CDR2 FQGNSA. The CDR3 loop reads CASSLRSGGAHEQFF. The CDR3 nucleotides are TGTGCCAGCAGCTTAAGGAGCGGGGGGGCACATGAGCAGTTCTTC.

The chain is built from TRBV2 and TRBJ1-2, with TRBD1 as a possible D gene (5 bases). CDR1 is SNHLY, CDR2 FYNNEI, per germline. Trimming left V 7 bases short and J 3 bases short, with 12 bases between. The CDR3 sequence is 13 residues long. This CDR3 is CASMEGPYYGYTF. DNA for the CDR3: TGTGCCAGCATGGAGGGGCCCTACTATGGCTACACCTTC.

V usage is TRBV6-1 and J usage is TRBJ2-3; 10 bases line up with TRBD2. This CDR3 has 16 residues. Germline V gene data show CDR1 as MNHNS and CDR2 as SASEGT. The V and J ends lost 4 bases and 5 bases, in that order; junction bases with no gene match: 9. CDR3 amino acids: CASSAGSGGALDTQYF. The CDR3 DNA follows: TGTGCCAGCAGTGCTGGAAGCGGGGGGGCTTTAGATACGCAGTATTTT.

Details on this clone: The same CDR3 arises from other DNA sequences in this sample as well. The CDR3 region has the DNA TGCGCCAGCAGCCAAGATCCGCAGGGCGCAAACACTGAAGCTTTCTTT. It yields the protein CASSQDPQGANTEAFF. The chain uses TRBV4-3 and TRBJ1-1, with a weak D call TRBD1 (5 bases). This CDR3 has 16 amino acids. V shed 0 bases and J shed 2 bases, with 13 bases lying between them. The germline V gene encodes CDR1 LGHNA and CDR2 YSLEER.

V is TRBV6-6 and J is TRBJ2-5; D not certain. V lost 5 bases to trimming and J lost 5 bases, with 6 bases between them. Germline CDR1 reads MNHNY; CDR2 reads SVGAGI (reference sequence). The CDR3 sequence is 11 residues long. Written as DNA, the CDR3 is TGTGCCAGCAGTCCGGCGGAGACCCAGTACTTC. Protein sequence: CASSPAETQYF.

The gene calls are TRBV5-5 and TRBJ1-4; a possible D gene is TRBD1 (5 bases). This CDR3 comprises 15 residues. V shed 0 bases and J shed 2 bases, with 8 bases lying between them. Germline assignment: CDR1 SGHKS and CDR2 YYEKEE (reference sequence). This CDR3 is CASSLAGTTNEKLFF. The CDR3 nucleotides read TGTGCCAGCAGCTTGGCCGGGACGACTAATGAAAAACTGTTTTTT.

The V and J genes are TRBV6-5 and TRBJ2-7, with a tentative D call TRBD1 (5 bases). Per the germline V gene, CDR1 is MNHEY and CDR2 is SVGAGI. V was cut by 0 bases and J by 0 bases, with 9 bases left in between. This CDR3 contains 15 residues. Here the CDR3 DNA reads TGTGCCAGCAGTTACTCGAAGGGGCCCTCCTACGAGCAGTACTTC. This gives the protein CASSYSKGPSYEQYF.

The chain carries TRBV27 and TRBJ2-7, with D maybe TRBD1 (5 bases). Trimming left V 0 bases short and J 0 bases short, with 6 bases between. CDR3 size: 14 residues. Germline V gene lookup returns CDR1 MNHEY and CDR2 SMNVEV (reference sequence). CDR3 loop: CASSLSTGSYEQYF. In nucleotides, the CDR3 is TGTGCCAGCAGTTTATCAACAGGCTCCTACGAGCAGTACTTC.

V usage is TRBV18 and J usage is TRBJ2-5; 10 bases align to TRBD2. The V segment lost 3 bases and the J segment 1 base; nucleotides outside the gene matches: 2. The germline V gene encodes CDR1 KGHSH and CDR2 LQKENI. CDR3 length equals 15 residues. The CDR3 coding sequence is TGTGCCAGCTCACCTATAGCGGGGGGCCAAGAGACCCAGTACTTC. This gives the protein CASSPIAGGQETQYF. Filled out from reference TRBV18 and TRBJ2-5, the complete variable domain reads NAGVMQNPRHLVRRRGQEARLRCSPMKGHSHVYWYRQLPEEGLKFMVYLQKENIIDESGMPKERFSAEFPKEGPSILRIQQVVRGDSAAYFCASSPIAGGQETQYFGPGTRLLVL.

Concerning this clone: Other DNA sequences in the same sample also yield this CDR3. The gene calls are TRBV6-5 and TRBJ1-1; tentatively, D is TRBD1 (5 bases). This CDR3 contains 13 residues. Trimming shortened V by 7 bases and J by 1 base, and 10 bases separated the two germline ends. Per the germline V gene, CDR1 is MNHEY and CDR2 is SVGAGI. Here the CDR3 reads CASIGTPNTEAFF. The CDR3 coding sequence is TGTGCCAGCATCGGGACTCCGAACACTGAAGCTTTCTTT.

The chain couples TRBV19 to TRBJ1-1; possibly TRBD1 for D (6 bases). Trimming removed 4 bases at V and 5 bases at J, with 17 bases between. The CDR3 contains 15 residues. Germline CDR1 and CDR2: LNHDA and SQIVND (reference sequence). This CDR3 reads CASSTGTGRGTEAFF. In nucleotides, the CDR3 is TGTGCCAGTAGTACCGGCACAGGGAGGGGTACTGAAGCTTTCTTT.

The genes are TRBV7-2 and TRBJ2-2, with D unclear. The V gene's germline CDR1 is SGHTA and CDR2 FQGNSA. The CDR3 totals 13 residues. With 4 bases removed from V and 3 bases from J, the gap between germline ends came to 6 bases. In DNA form, the CDR3 reads TGTGCCAGCAGCTCGAGCTACACCGGGGAGCTGTTTTTT. It is translated as CASSSSYTGELFF.

By frequency in the sample, this clone is medium-sized. This chain joins TRBV5-1 and TRBJ1-1; D is possibly TRBD1 (6 bases). Germline V lookup: CDR1 SGHRS, CDR2 YFSETQ. The CDR3 length is 14 residues. The germline V and J ends were trimmed by 4 bases and 6 bases, with 16 bases remaining between them. The CDR3 nucleotides are TGCGCCAGCAGCAAGGCAGGGGTTAATCCTGAAGCTTTCTTT. Protein: CASSKAGVNPEAFF. Full variable domain (outside the CDR3, taken from reference TRBV5-1 and TRBJ1-1): KAGVTQTPRYLIKTRGQQVTLSCSPISGHRSVSWYQQTPGQGLQFLFEYFSETQRNKGNFPGRFSGRQFSNSRSEMNVSTLELGDSALYLCASSKAGVNPEAFFGQGTRLTVV.

CDR3 protein: CASSRALISTNEKLFF. CDR3 DNA sequence: TGTGCCAGCAGCCGCGCCCTGATTTCAACTAATGAAAAACTGTTTTTT. The chain combines TRBV3-1 (or the pseudogene TRBV3-2) with TRBJ1-4; D unresolved. The CDR3 contains 16 residues. Germline CDR1 is LGHDT and CDR2 is YNNKEL (reference sequence). Trimming left V 4 bases short and J 0 bases short, with 12 bases between.

The gene calls are TRBV7-2 and TRBJ1-1, with D unclear. The CDR3 is 15 amino acids. CDR1 is SGHTA, CDR2 FQGNSA, per germline. V dropped 4 bases and J dropped 0 bases, with 12 bases sitting between them. The CDR3 reads CASSSTPSMNTEAFF. The CDR3 DNA reads TGTGCCAGCAGCTCCACACCTTCTATGAACACTGAAGCTTTCTTT. Full variable domain (outside the CDR3, taken from reference TRBV7-2 and TRBJ1-1): GAGVSQSPSNKVTEKGKDVELRCDPISGHTALYWYRQSLGQGLEFLIYFQGNSAPDKSGLPSDRFSAERTGGSVSTLTIQRTQQEDSAVYLCASSSTPSMNTEAFFGQGTRLTVV.

The count of this clone is one. This chain joins TRBV19 and TRBJ1-2, with 10 bases aligning to TRBD1. The V and J ends lost 10 bases and 6 bases, in that order; junction bases with no gene match: 11. The CDR3 extends over 14 amino acids. From germline, CDR1 is LNHDA and CDR2 SQIVND (reference sequence). The CDR3, as DNA: TGTGCCACCAGGAGACGGGACAGGGGAGATGGCTACACCTTC. Amino acids: CATRRRDRGDGYTF.

The rearrangement links TRBV5-1 to TRBJ1-3; no clear D gene. Germline values: CDR1 SGHRS, CDR2 YFSETQ. The CDR3 loop spans 13 amino acids. The V gene lost 2 bases and the J gene lost 0 bases, with 3 bases spanning the gap. CDR3 in amino acids: CASSFGSGNTIYF. The CDR3 DNA reads as TGCGCCAGCAGCTTTGGCTCTGGAAACACCATATATTTT.

J is TRBJ2-3 and V is TRBV11-3, with D perhaps TRBD2 (5 bases). The CDR3 covers 14 residues. Germline V lookup: CDR1 SGHNT, CDR2 YENEEA. The germline V and J ends were trimmed by 5 bases and 2 bases, with 11 bases remaining between them. The CDR3 DNA sequence: TGTGCCAGCAGCCAGAGGGCTGACACAGATACGCAGTATTTT. This codes for CASSQRADTDTQYF. Full variable domain (remainder filled in from reference TRBV11-3 and TRBJ2-3): EAGVVQSPRYKIIEKKQPVAFWCNPISGHNTLYWYLQNLGQGPELLIRYENEEAVDDSQLPKDRFSAERLKGVDSTLKIQPAELGDSAVYLCASSQRADTDTQYFGPGTRLTVL.

The rearrangement links TRBV5-1 to TRBJ1-5; D is unresolved. Trimming stripped 0 bases from V and 4 bases from J, with 8 bases between. The CDR3 loop spans 14 amino acids. Germline lookup yields CDR1 SGHRS and CDR2 YFSETQ. The CDR3 sequence: CASSLEGPNQPQHF. CDR3 DNA sequence: TGCGCCAGCAGCTTGGAGGGCCCTAATCAGCCCCAGCATTTT. The variable domain in full, with the rest retrieved from reference TRBV5-1 and TRBJ1-5, is KAGVTQTPRYLIKTRGQQVTLSCSPISGHRSVSWYQQTPGQGLQFLFEYFSETQRNKGNFPGRFSGRQFSNSRSEMNVSTLELGDSALYLCASSLEGPNQPQHFGDGTRLSIL.

The rearrangement links TRBV6-5 to TRBJ1-5, with D hard to call. Trimming removed 6 bases from V and 4 bases from J, with 16 bases in between. The germline CDR1 and CDR2 sequences are MNHEY and SVGAGI. The CDR3 totals 15 residues. CDR3 residues: CASRPGSATNQPQHF. The CDR3 DNA follows: TGTGCCAGCAGGCCGGGCAGTGCGACTAATCAGCCCCAGCATTTT.